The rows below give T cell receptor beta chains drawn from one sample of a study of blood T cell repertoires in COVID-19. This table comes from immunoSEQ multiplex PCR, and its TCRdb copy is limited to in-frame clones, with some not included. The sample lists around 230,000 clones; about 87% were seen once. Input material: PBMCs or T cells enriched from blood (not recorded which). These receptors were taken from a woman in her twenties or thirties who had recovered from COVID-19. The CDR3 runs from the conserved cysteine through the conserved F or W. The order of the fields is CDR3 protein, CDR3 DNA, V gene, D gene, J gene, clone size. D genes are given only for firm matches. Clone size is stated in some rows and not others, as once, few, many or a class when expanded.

CDR3: CASSLGPANTGELFF
DNA: TGTGCCAGCAGCTTAGGTCCAGCGAACACCGGGGAGCTGTTTTTT
V: TRBV7-2
D: .
J: TRBJ2-2
size: few

CDR3: CASSNTRGTGELFF
DNA: TGTGCCAGCAGCAATACCAGGGGCACCGGGGAGCTGTTTTTT
V: TRBV6-2/TRBV6-3
D: .
J: TRBJ2-2
size: .

CDR3: CASSSHGENYTF
DNA: TGTGCCAGCAGCTCCCATGGGGAGAACTACACCTTC
V: TRBV5-5
D: .
J: TRBJ1-2
size: .

CDR3: CASSLDTNTGELFF
DNA: TGTGCCAGCAGCTTGGACACGAACACCGGGGAGCTGTTTTTT
V: TRBV5-6
D: .
J: TRBJ2-2
size: once

CDR3: CASSPPSRGSYGYTF
DNA: TGTGCCAGCAGTCCCCCCTCTAGGGGTTCCTATGGCTACACCTTC
V: TRBV3-1/TRBV3-2
D: .
J: TRBJ1-2
size: .

CDR3: CASSLAQGGMNTEAFF
DNA: TGCGCCAGCAGCTTGGCCCAGGGAGGGATGAACACTGAAGCTTTCTTT
V: TRBV5-1
D: .
J: TRBJ1-1
size: .

CDR3: CASSVVWTGNTEAFF
DNA: TGTGCCAGCAGTGTGGTCTGGACAGGGAACACTGAAGCTTTCTTT
V: TRBV25-1
D: TRBD1
J: TRBJ1-1
size: .

CDR3: CASTLDGGGYNEQFF
DNA: TGTGCCAGTACCCTGGACGGGGGAGGTTACAATGAGCAGTTCTTC
V: TRBV19
D: .
J: TRBJ2-1
size: .

CDR3: CASSDSDTGYTF
DNA: TGTGCCAGCAGTGACTCCGACACCGGCTACACCTTC
V: TRBV6-4
D: .
J: TRBJ1-2
size: .

CDR3: CASSAPGQGAEKLFF
DNA: TGTGCCAGCAGCGCCCCGGGACAGGGGGCGGAAAAACTGTTTTTT
V: TRBV21-1
D: .
J: TRBJ1-4
size: few

CDR3: CASSPRDSIYEQYF
DNA: TGTGCCAGCAGCCCTCGGGACAGCATTTACGAGCAGTACTTC
V: TRBV4-2
D: TRBD1
J: TRBJ2-7
size: .

CDR3: CASSRQGHFYEQYF
DNA: TGTGCCAGCAGCAGACAGGGCCATTTTTACGAGCAGTACTTC
V: TRBV5-6
D: TRBD1
J: TRBJ2-7
size: .

CDR3: CASNQGAYNQPQHF
DNA: TGTGCCAGCAACCAGGGGGCCTACAATCAGCCCCAGCATTTT
V: TRBV6-5
D: TRBD1
J: TRBJ1-5
size: .

CDR3: CATSGRDSYGYTF
DNA: TGTGCCACCAGTGGTCGGGACAGCTATGGCTACACCTTC
V: TRBV24-1
D: TRBD1
J: TRBJ1-2
size: few

CDR3: CASSWDREDYGYTF
DNA: TGTGCCAGCAGTTGGGACAGGGAAGACTATGGCTACACCTTC
V: TRBV2
D: TRBD1
J: TRBJ1-2
size: .

CDR3: CASSFPQGVANTEAFF
DNA: TGTGCCAGCAGCTTCCCCCAAGGGGTCGCGAACACTGAAGCTTTCTTT
V: TRBV7-9
D: .
J: TRBJ1-1
size: .

CDR3: CASSLDPLAGGNNEQFF
DNA: TGCGCCAGCAGCTTGGACCCCCTAGCGGGGGGAAACAATGAGCAGTTCTTC
V: TRBV5-1
D: TRBD2
J: TRBJ2-1
size: .

CDR3: CASSSGTARLAQHF
DNA: TGTGCCAGTAGTTCCGGGACAGCCCGTCTTGCCCAGCATTTT
V: TRBV19
D: TRBD1
J: TRBJ1-5
size: .

CDR3: CASSLPLETQYF
DNA: TGTGCCAGCAGCTTACCCCTAGAGACCCAGTACTTC
V: TRBV7-8
D: .
J: TRBJ2-5
size: once

CDR3: CASSQWDSLYEQYF
DNA: TGCGCCAGCAGCCAATGGGACAGCCTCTACGAGCAGTACTTC
V: TRBV4-1
D: TRBD1
J: TRBJ2-7
size: .

CDR3: CASSYRGGQPQHF
DNA: TGTGCCAGCAGCTACCGAGGGGGTCAGCCCCAGCATTTT
V: TRBV27
D: .
J: TRBJ1-5
size: .

CDR3: CASSPLAGGGTDTQYF
DNA: TGTGCCAGCAGCCCCCTAGCGGGGGGGGGCACAGATACGCAGTATTTT
V: TRBV11-2
D: TRBD2
J: TRBJ2-3
size: .

CDR3: CSVVGTWEGGYGYTF
DNA: TGCAGCGTTGTTGGTACCTGGGAGGGTGGCTATGGCTACACCTTC
V: TRBV29-1
D: .
J: TRBJ1-2
size: few

CDR3: CASQHRVPYEQYF
DNA: TGTGCCAGCCAACACAGGGTACCCTACGAGCAGTACTTC
V: TRBV7-8
D: .
J: TRBJ2-7
size: once

CDR3: CASRREGTEASKLFF
DNA: TGTGCCAGCAGGCGGGAGGGGACGGAGGCTTCAAAACTGTTTTTT
V: TRBV6-5
D: .
J: TRBJ1-4
size: .

CDR3: CASSLEAGITEAFF
DNA: TGTGCCAGCAGTTTAGAGGCAGGGATCACTGAAGCTTTCTTT
V: TRBV27
D: .
J: TRBJ1-1
size: few

CDR3: CASSARGLGGNTIYF
DNA: TGTGCCAGCAGCGCCAGGGGGCTAGGTGGAAACACCATATATTTT
V: TRBV9
D: TRBD1
J: TRBJ1-3
size: .

CDR3: CASSLGTSGATGELFF
DNA: TGTGCCAGCAGCCTAGGGACTAGCGGGGCCACCGGGGAGCTGTTTTTT
V: TRBV3-1/TRBV3-2
D: TRBD2
J: TRBJ2-2
size: once

CDR3: CASRDRGLSNQPQHF
DNA: TGTGCCAGCAGGGACAGGGGGCTAAGCAATCAGCCCCAGCATTTT
V: TRBV27
D: TRBD1
J: TRBJ1-5
size: .

CDR3: CASNITGRGNEKLFF
DNA: TGTGCCAGTAATATAACAGGGAGGGGTAATGAAAAACTGTTTTTT
V: TRBV19
D: .
J: TRBJ1-4
size: .

CDR3: CASSPGISTDTQYF
DNA: TGTGCCAGCAGTCCAGGGATTTCCACAGATACGCAGTATTTT
V: TRBV7-9
D: .
J: TRBJ2-3
size: .

CDR3: CASSEPAGGSGELFF
DNA: TGCGCCAGCAGTGAGCCCGCCGGGGGATCCGGGGAGCTGTTTTTT
V: TRBV10-2
D: .
J: TRBJ2-2
size: .

CDR3: CASRGPRGLGGYTF
DNA: TGTGCCAGCAGGGGACCACGGGGACTCGGCGGCTACACCTTC
V: TRBV14
D: .
J: TRBJ1-2
size: .

CDR3: CASSGSRLNQPQHF
DNA: TGTGCCAGCAGTGGTAGCAGACTCAATCAGCCCCAGCATTTT
V: TRBV2
D: .
J: TRBJ1-5
size: .

CDR3: CATRNRGPTDTQYF
DNA: TGTGCCACTCGAAACAGGGGCCCCACAGATACGCAGTATTTT
V: TRBV15
D: TRBD1
J: TRBJ2-3
size: .